Described below is a single T cell receptor (beta chain) sequence and its context. Trimming removed 2 bases from V and 4 bases from J, with 8 bases in between. Germline V lookup: CDR1 SQVTM, CDR2 ANQGSEA. This CDR3 has 13 amino acids. This sample was taken from a study of CD8 T cells in Susac syndrome. Reverse transcription of 0.5 to 1 ug RNA was performed with random hexamers. From the immunoSEQ multiplex PCR reads, TCRdb called clonotypes with MiXCR, one entry per CDR3 protein. Among 400,000 or so distinct CDR3 sequences, 75% to 90% were seen once, and the ten largest hold about 0.12%. The V gene is TRBV29-1, the J gene TRBJ2-2; D ambiguous. The sequenced sample was CD8+ T cells from PBMCs. The receptor was isolated from a human donor with multiple sclerosis. Here the CDR3 reads CSVERDGTGELFF. Here the CDR3 DNA reads TGCAGCGTTGAACGCGACGGCACCGGGGAGCTGTTTTTT.